Sequencing of this T cell receptor beta chain was carried out in a study of blood T cell repertoires in COVID-19. This CDR3 region has 18 residues. Sequenced by immunoSEQ multiplex PCR; TCRdb stores in-frame clones only, minus some. The sample shows more than 95,000 clones, 85% to 90% of them seen only once. This receptor was obtained from a human donor in a cohort sampled during active COVID-19. The material sequenced was peripheral blood. The chain combines TRBV21-1 with TRBJ2-7; TRBD2, the table's D call, lacks a check against the DNA. TRBV21-1 is designated a pseudogene. DNA of the CDR3: TGTGCCAGCAGCAAAATTGGGGGGGGACTCGCCTACCTCTACGAGCAGTACTTC. This encodes CASSKIGGGLAYLYEQYF.